This entry lists 19 T cell receptor beta chains sequenced from one sample in a study of blood T cell repertoires in COVID-19. TCRdb's table, derived via immunoSEQ multiplex PCR, lists solely in-frame clones and lacks some. The sample consists of some 83,000 clones, around 88% of them appearing once. Sequenced: peripheral blood. The receptors shown here come from a woman aged 80 or over with active or convalescent COVID-19.

The J gene is TRBJ1-1, the V gene TRBV6-5, with D possibly being TRBD1 (5 bases). This CDR3 is 14 amino acids long. The V end lost 0 bases, the J end lost 6 bases, and 11 bases lay between the germline ends. Germline V gene sequence: CDR1 MNHEY, CDR2 SVGAGI. CDR3 region: CASSYSGGRAEAFF. The CDR3 nucleotides are TGTGCCAGCAGTTACTCTGGGGGGAGGGCTGAAGCTTTCTTT.

A few counts support this clone. The chain carries TRBV19 and TRBJ2-1, with a weak D call TRBD2 (5 bases). CDR3 size: 17 residues. CDR1 is LNHDA, CDR2 SQIVND, per germline (reference sequence). The V gene lost 4 bases and the J gene lost 0 bases, with 16 bases spanning the gap. CDR3 protein: CASSTISLGSSYNEQFF. The CDR3 DNA follows: TGTGCCAGTAGTACCATCTCCTTGGGGAGCTCCTACAATGAGCAGTTCTTC.

CDR3 DNA: TGTGCCAGTAGTACGCAGGGGAGCAATCAGCCCCAGCATTTT. Translating gives CASSTQGSNQPQHF. V and J are TRBV19 and TRBJ1-5, with D possibly TRBD1 on 6 matching bases. The CDR3 covers 14 residues. V lost 4 bases, J lost 1 base, and 8 bases lay in between. CDR1 and CDR2 (germline): LNHDA, SQIVND (reference sequence).

The V gene is TRBV9, the J gene TRBJ1-2; tentative D call: TRBD1 (5 bases). Germline assignment: CDR1 SGDLS and CDR2 YYNGEE. The CDR3 sequence is 14 residues long. Trimming left V 0 bases short and J 2 bases short, with 8 bases between. The CDR3 DNA follows: TGTGCCAGCAGCGTAGCCAGGGCAAACTATGGCTACACCTTC. Translating it yields CASSVARANYGYTF.

The chain links TRBV11-3 to TRBJ2-2, with D unclear. This CDR3 spans 14 amino acids. Germline lookup yields CDR1 SGHNT and CDR2 YENEEA. With 1 base removed from V and 3 bases from J, the gap between germline ends came to 6 bases. The CDR3 spells CASSLAVDTGELFF. The CDR3 region has the DNA TGTGCCAGCAGCTTAGCGGTCGACACCGGGGAGCTGTTTTTT.

This clone was observed a handful of times. The chain employs TRBV28 and TRBJ1-2; D gene ambiguous. This CDR3 is 15 amino acids long. Trimming pared 3 bases from V and 3 bases from J, leaving 14 bases between. Germline CDR1 is MDHEN and CDR2 is SYDVKM. The CDR3 loop is CASSFPGRDYYGYTF. In DNA form, the CDR3 reads TGTGCCAGCAGTTTCCCCGGGAGGGATTACTATGGCTACACCTTC.

V gene TRBV3-1 (or the pseudogene TRBV3-2) combines with J gene TRBJ1-3, with TRBD1 matching 8 bases. The J segment lost 5 bases and the V segment lost 7 bases, leaving 7 bases of the junction unmatched. The CDR3 is 14 amino acids. CDR1 LGHDT and CDR2 YNNKEL come from the germline V gene (reference sequence). CDR3 DNA: TGTGCCAGCACCTTTTGGGACAGGCGAAACACCATATATTTT. Its translation: CASTFWDRRNTIYF.

The chain recombines TRBV27 with TRBJ2-1; 12 bases agree with TRBD2. Germline CDR1 and CDR2: MNHEY and SMNVEV (reference sequence). The CDR3 is made up of 15 amino acids. The J segment lost 7 bases and the V segment lost 6 bases, leaving 7 bases of the junction unmatched. CDR3 nucleotide sequence: TGTGCCAGCAGCCTGACTAGCGGGAGCCGGAATGAGCAGTTCTTC. The encoded protein is CASSLTSGSRNEQFF.

V is TRBV7-2 and J is TRBJ1-1; no definite D call. The V end was cut by 2 bases, the J end by 2 bases, with 9 bases between. The germline V gene has CDR1 SGHTA and CDR2 FQGNSA. The CDR3 runs 14 residues. CDR3: CASSLYNLNTEAFF. Here the CDR3 DNA reads TGTGCCAGCAGCTTATATAACTTAAACACTGAAGCTTTCTTT.

There are a few counts of this clone. This chain uses TRBV7-2 with TRBJ1-2; D might be TRBD1 (6 bases). The V end lost 2 bases, the J end lost 6 bases, and 13 bases lay between the germline ends. The CDR3 is made up of 14 amino acids. CDR1 is SGHTA, CDR2 FQGNSA, per germline. CDR3 protein: CASSLRGGIDGYTF. Here the CDR3 DNA reads TGTGCCAGCAGCTTAAGGGGGGGCATCGATGGCTACACCTTC.

Written as DNA, the CDR3 is TGTGCCTTCCAAGGGGCATTGAACACTGAAGCTTTCTTT. Protein sequence: CAFQGALNTEAFF. The V call is TRBV30, the J call TRBJ1-1; tentatively, D is TRBD1 (5 bases). V lost 7 bases and J 0 bases, leaving 12 bases between the germline ends. The CDR3 spans 13 residues. CDR1 is GTSNPN, CDR2 SVGIG, per germline (reference sequence).

The chain carries TRBV24-1 and TRBJ1-2, with D perhaps TRBD1 (5 bases). Trimming stripped 3 bases from V and 0 bases from J, with 7 bases between. Germline CDR1 is KGHDR and CDR2 is SFDVKD. This CDR3 is built from 14 residues. CDR3 region: CATSDIRANYGYTF. The DNA of the CDR3 is TGTGCCACCAGTGATATCAGGGCTAACTATGGCTACACCTTC.

The gene calls are TRBV6-2 or TRBV6-3 and TRBJ2-7, with D possibly matching TRBD1 (5 bases). Germline CDR1 and CDR2: MNHEY and SVGEGT. V was cut by 2 bases and J by 0 bases, with 17 bases left in between. The CDR3 runs to 17 residues. The CDR3 sequence is CASSYPRQGYRSYEQYF. CDR3 nucleotides: TGTGCCAGCAGTTACCCCCGGCAGGGATACCGCTCCTACGAGCAGTACTTC.

This clone showed up just once. The chain combines TRBV7-4 with TRBJ2-3; 8 bases are a match to TRBD1. The CDR3 covers 15 residues. In germline, CDR1 is SGHVT, CDR2 SQSDAQ. V trimming: 3 bases; J trimming: 3 bases; junction bases outside the gene matches: 5. CDR3 protein: CASSFGTGTTDTQYF. CDR3 DNA: TGTGCCAGCAGCTTCGGGACAGGAACTACAGATACGCAGTATTTT.

The chain joins TRBV20-1 to TRBJ1-6; D is unclear. V lost 3 bases and J lost 0, with 9 bases in between. Germline CDR1 DFQATT, CDR2 SNEGSKA (reference sequence). This CDR3 is built from 15 residues. CDR3 loop: CSASMGSSYNSPLHF. CDR3 nucleotides: TGCAGTGCTAGTATGGGGAGCTCCTATAATTCACCCCTCCACTTT.

This clone has a handful of counts. The sample has other DNA sequences that encode this CDR3 too. The rearrangement links TRBV2 to TRBJ1-2; D unclear. V lost 8 bases and J lost 4, with 8 bases in between. The CDR3 loop spans 11 amino acids. Germline CDR1 SNHLY, CDR2 FYNNEI. Written as DNA, the CDR3 is TGTGCCAGCTCGTCAGGCTATGGCTACACCTTC. Its translation is CASSSGYGYTF.

V gene TRBV27 combines with J gene TRBJ1-5; unclear D gene. The CDR3 has 12 amino acids. The V end was cut by 3 bases, the J end by 4 bases, with 4 bases between. From germline, CDR1 is MNHEY and CDR2 SMNVEV (reference sequence). CDR3 protein: CASSFINQPQHF. In nucleotides, the CDR3 is TGTGCCAGCAGTTTTATAAATCAGCCCCAGCATTTT.

V usage is TRBV15 and J usage is TRBJ2-3; D possibly corresponds to TRBD2 (5 bases). Germline loops: CDR1 LNHNV, CDR2 YYDKDF (reference sequence). Trimming stripped 5 bases from V and 6 bases from J, with 15 bases between. The CDR3 is 14 residues long. CDR3 amino acids: CATSGLPRGDTQYF. In nucleotides, the CDR3 is TGTGCCACCAGCGGACTCCCTCGTGGGGATACGCAGTATTTT.

This clone was observed a handful of times. The V and J genes are TRBV6-6 and TRBJ1-2; TRBD1 is a possible D gene (6 bases). The CDR3 consists of 11 residues. CDR1 MNHNY and CDR2 SVGAGI come from the germline V gene (reference sequence). V was trimmed by 6 bases and J by 8 bases, leaving 10 bases between them. The CDR3 DNA sequence: TGTGCCAGCAGGGCAGGGGAGGGCTACACCTTC. Translation gives CASRAGEGYTF.